One and the same sample provided the 19 T cell receptor beta chains below, sequenced in a study of T cell responses to AZD1222 COVID-19 vaccine. Only in-frame clones appear in the TCRdb table, and some are missing; sequencing was by immunoSEQ multiplex PCR. The sample comprises approximately 130,000 clones, about 82% of which are singletons, and under 8% rests with the top ten. This sample comprised peripheral blood, obtained 28 days after the second dose of the MenACWY control vaccine. Source of these receptors: an adult who received the MenACWY meningococcal vaccine as a control.

The V call is TRBV3-1 (or the pseudogene TRBV3-2), the J call TRBJ1-6; the D gene is possibly TRBD1 (5 bases). The germline V gene encodes CDR1 LGHDT and CDR2 YNNKEL (reference sequence). This CDR3 is 17 amino acids long. V was clipped by 1 base and J by 10 bases, with 20 bases between them. The DNA of the CDR3 is TGTGCCAGCAGCCAAGTCCTGGGACGGATCGCCTACTCACCCCTCCACTTT. Encoded protein: CASSQVLGRIAYSPLHF.

This sequence joins TRBV19 and TRBJ1-4; 11 positions match TRBD1. This CDR3 comprises 16 residues. V lost 5 bases, J lost 8 bases, and 10 bases stayed unmatched. The germline CDR1 and CDR2 sequences are LNHDA and SQIVND (reference sequence). Written as DNA, the CDR3 is TGTGCCAGTAGTTCCGGGACAGGGGGTTATCTAGAAAAACTGTTTTTT. Protein sequence: CASSSGTGGYLEKLFF.

V usage is TRBV19 and J usage is TRBJ1-3, with D unclear. CDR1 and CDR2 (germline): LNHDA, SQIVND (reference sequence). CDR3 length: 15 amino acids. Trimming removed 4 bases from V and 0 bases from J, with 10 bases in between. For the CDR3, the DNA is TGTGCCAGTAGTAACTCCGCGATCTCTGGAAACACCATATATTTT. This sequence encodes CASSNSAISGNTIYF.

The genes are TRBV5-1 and TRBJ2-7; 7 bases fit TRBD1. Germline CDR1 reads SGHRS; CDR2 reads YFSETQ. Trimming at V came to 8 bases and at J to 3 bases, leaving 17 bases not matched to a gene. The CDR3 covers 16 residues. CDR3 nucleotide sequence: TGCGCCAGGGGTTCCCACGGACAGGTCGTCAACTACGAGCAGTACGTC. This encodes CARGSHGQVVNYEQYV.

The chain links TRBV15 to TRBJ2-2; TRBD2 agrees at 13 bases. This CDR3 has 15 residues. Trimming removed 3 bases from V and 7 bases from J; junction bases left unmatched: 2. Germline CDR1 reads LNHNV; CDR2 reads YYDKDF (reference sequence). The CDR3 here is CATSRTSGGIGELFF. CDR3 DNA: TGTGCCACCAGCAGGACTAGCGGGGGGATCGGGGAGCTGTTTTTT. Full variable domain (missing parts from reference TRBV15 and TRBJ2-2): DAMVIQNPRYQVTQFGKPVTLSCSQTLNHNVMYWYQQKSSQAPKLLFHYYDKDFNNEADTPDNFQSRRPNTSFCFLDIRSPGLGDTAMYLCATSRTSGGIGELFFGEGSRLTVL.

In its sample, this clone was seen once. V and J are TRBV7-2 and TRBJ1-4; D not resolved. The germline V gene encodes CDR1 SGHTA and CDR2 FQGNSA. V dropped 2 bases and J dropped 8 bases, with 12 bases sitting between them. The CDR3 is 14 amino acids. The CDR3 reads CASSLSGTLEKLFF. DNA of the CDR3: TGTGCCAGCAGCTTATCGGGCACCTTGGAAAAACTGTTTTTT.

This clone has a count of ten or more. The chain carries TRBV7-9 and TRBJ1-1, with 7 bases that match TRBD1. CDR1 SEHNR and CDR2 FQNEAQ come from the germline V gene (reference sequence). This CDR3 is built from 15 residues. The ends lost 4 bases at V and 6 bases at J; junction bases unmatched: 11. CDR3 DNA sequence: TGTGCCAGCAGCTCCCACACCACGACAGGGCCTGAAGCTTTCTTT. This sequence encodes CASSSHTTTGPEAFF.

This clone was observed a single time. Here the CDR3 reads CASSLKSGTGELFF. The CDR3 DNA sequence: TGTGCCAGCTCCCTCAAGTCGGGGACCGGGGAGCTGTTTTTT. V is TRBV18 and J is TRBJ2-2; TRBD2 is a possible D gene (5 bases). Deletions cut 6 bases from V and 5 bases from J, with 13 bases between. Per the germline V gene, CDR1 is KGHSH and CDR2 is LQKENI. The CDR3 has 14 amino acids.

The CDR3 coding sequence is TGTGCCAGCAGCTTGGACAGGGAAGAGACCCAGTACTTC. It codes for CASSLDREETQYF. This chain links TRBV5-8 with TRBJ2-5; D possibly corresponds to TRBD1 (6 bases). Germline assignment: CDR1 SGHTS and CDR2 YDEGEE. The CDR3 has 13 amino acids. V gave up 0 bases and J gave up 3 bases, with 6 bases separating them.

The chain is built from TRBV19 and TRBJ2-4; no clear D gene. Trimming stripped 1 base from V and 8 bases from J, with 3 bases between. The CDR3 contains 11 residues. Germline CDR1 LNHDA, CDR2 SQIVND (reference sequence). CDR3 sequence (DNA): TGTGCCAGTAGTATAGGGGACATTCAGTACTTC. Protein: CASSIGDIQYF.

The chain joins TRBV27 to TRBJ1-6; D uncertain. The V end was cut by 5 bases, the J end by 5 bases, with 7 bases between. Looked up from germline, CDR1 is MNHEY and CDR2 is SMNVEV (reference sequence). The CDR3 loop spans 13 amino acids. The CDR3 protein is CASSPSHNSPLHF. The CDR3, as DNA: TGTGCCAGCAGTCCCTCGCATAATTCACCCCTCCACTTT.

The chain uses TRBV9 and TRBJ1-4; 9 bases line up with TRBD1. Germline CDR1 SGDLS, CDR2 YYNGEE. This CDR3 spans 18 amino acids. The V gene end was trimmed by 0 bases and the J gene end by 7 bases; junction bases not matched to a gene: 13. CDR3 in DNA: TGTGCCAGCAGCGTAGGCGGGACAGGGCTTGACTGGGGTGAAAAACTGTTTTTT. It translates to CASSVGGTGLDWGEKLFF.

A word on this clone: It is unclear where the CDR3 begins or ends on the DNA, so no DNA is shown, and the CDR3 is as TCRdb lists it. The chain is built from TRBV12-3 or TRBV12-4 and TRBJ1-2. Including both end residues, the CDR3 is 13 amino acids long. The CDR3 here is CASSFLAAYGYTF.

The genes are TRBV7-7 and TRBJ2-2, with 7 bases fitting TRBD1. Unmatched junction bases numbered 14, after V lost 5 bases and J lost 2 bases. The CDR3 consists of 18 residues. Looked up from germline, CDR1 is SSHAT and CDR2 is FNYEAQ (reference sequence). This chain's CDR3 is CASSSARGSFGNTGELFF. CDR3 sequence (DNA): TGTGCCAGCAGCAGCGCCAGGGGGAGTTTCGGTAACACCGGGGAGCTGTTTTTT.

The chain employs TRBV5-6 and TRBJ2-7; 8 bases map to TRBD1. V trimming: 0 bases; J trimming: 2 bases; junction bases outside the gene matches: 1. The V gene's germline CDR1 is SGHDT and CDR2 YYEEEE. CDR3 length: 14 residues. The CDR3 nucleotides read TGTGCCAGCAGCTTGGAACAGGGGGCCTACGAGCAGTACTTC. Residues: CASSLEQGAYEQYF.

This rearrangement joins TRBV28 to TRBJ1-6, with D unresolved. This CDR3 is 13 amino acids long. The germline CDR1 and CDR2 sequences are MDHEN and SYDVKM. V gave up 7 bases and J gave up 8 bases, with 12 bases separating them. The CDR3 nucleotides read TGTGCCAGCATTGGACGGAGCTATTCACCCCTCCACTTT. Translated, it gives CASIGRSYSPLHF. Full variable domain (rest looked up from reference TRBV28 and TRBJ1-6): DVKVTQSSRYLVKRTGEKVFLECVQDMDHENMFWYRQDPGLGLRLIYFSYDVKMKEKGDIPEGYSVSREKKERFSLILESASTNQTSMYLCASIGRSYSPLHFGNGTRLTVT.

The chain combines TRBV10-1 with TRBJ1-6; the match to TRBD1 covers 10 bases. The V gene's germline CDR1 is WNHNN and CDR2 SYGVQD (reference sequence). The CDR3 covers 15 residues. Trimming at V came to 6 bases and at J to 8 bases, leaving 7 bases not matched to a gene. This chain's CDR3 is CASRAGTGEYSPLHF. CDR3 sequence (DNA): TGCGCCAGCAGAGCCGGGACAGGGGAATATTCACCCCTCCACTTT.

This rearrangement joins TRBV7-6 to TRBJ2-3, with a tentative D call TRBD1 (6 bases). CDR3 size: 18 residues. The germline CDR1 and CDR2 sequences are SGHVS and FNYEAQ. Trimming left V 1 base short and J 3 bases short, with 20 bases between. CDR3 in DNA: TGTGCCAGCAGCTTAGGGGGCCCAGGGGTAGTATTAACAGATACGCAGTATTTT. Its translation is CASSLGGPGVVLTDTQYF.

The chain carries TRBV28 and TRBJ1-5, with 9 positions matching TRBD1. There are 15 residues in the CDR3. Germline loops: CDR1 MDHEN, CDR2 SYDVKM. With 6 bases clipped from V and 6 bases from J, the junction kept 9 bases outside the gene matches. The CDR3 DNA sequence: TGTGCCAGCAGGGGTGGGACAGGGATATTTCAGCCCCAGCATTTT. As protein: CASRGGTGIFQPQHF.